This is a list of T cell receptor beta chains from one sample in a study of CD8 T cells in ankylosing spondylitis. From the 5' RACE reads, TCRdb called clonotypes with MiXCR, one entry per CDR3 protein. In the table there are more than 150,000 distinct CDR3 sequences, around a tenth of which are singletons. The specimen sequenced was blood, either unsorted or a sorted T cell fraction (not recorded which). These TCRs come from a male donor with ankylosing spondylitis or in good health (not recorded which). Both conserved end residues are part of each CDR3. D genes are given only for firm matches. Expanded clones get a size class; other rows say once, few or many, or leave the size out.

many	TRBV10-3	TRBJ2-1	NA	CAISETLTVPGNEQFF	TGTGCCATCAGTGAGACCCTGACTGTCCCCGGCAATGAGCAGTTCTTC
many	TRBV7-8	TRBJ2-2	NA	CASSGRGAGTGELFF	TGTGCCAGCAGCGGACGAGGTGCGGGCACCGGGGAGCTGTTTTTT
few	TRBV27	TRBJ2-1	TRBD2	CASIARGKRLAGEWDEQFF	TGTGCCAGCATTGCCAGGGGCAAAAGACTAGCGGGAGAATGGGATGAGCAGTTCTTC
NA	TRBV15	TRBJ2-5	TRBD2	CATSSVLAGENTWYQETQYF	TGTGCCACCAGCAGTGTACTAGCGGGGGAAAATACTTGGTACCAAGAGACCCAGTACTTC
NA	TRBV5-1	TRBJ2-3	NA	CASSWDTDTQYF	TGCGCCAGCAGCTGGGACACAGATACGCAGTATTTT
many	TRBV5-1	TRBJ2-7	NA	CASGNRLGRYEQYF	TGCGCCAGCGGGAATCGGCTGGGAAGGTACGAGCAGTACTTC
many	TRBV20-1	TRBJ2-1	NA	CSVGRGGVSYNEQFF	TGCAGTGTGGGCCGGGGCGGTGTTTCCTACAATGAGCAGTTCTTC
few	TRBV12-3/TRBV12-4	TRBJ1-1	NA	CASSFGGGSTEAFF	TGTGCCAGCAGTTTTGGGGGAGGAAGCACTGAAGCTTTCTTT
NA	TRBV7-2	TRBJ2-3	TRBD2	CASSLGGLAADTQYF	TGTGCCAGCAGCTTAGGCGGACTAGCGGCAGATACGCAGTATTTT
many	TRBV14	TRBJ2-3	NA	CASSQQATQYF	TGTGCCAGCAGCCAGCAGGCCACGCAGTATTTT
many	TRBV27	TRBJ1-6	TRBD1	CASSQSGGPLHF	TGTGCCAGCAGTCAATCAGGGGGACCCCTCCACTTT
few	TRBV7-9	TRBJ1-2	NA	CASSLDESPAHGYTF	TGTGCCAGCAGCTTAGACGAGTCCCCGGCTCATGGCTACACCTTC
few	TRBV7-2	TRBJ2-1	NA	CASSQSDYNEQFF	TGTGCCAGCAGTCAATCCGACTACAATGAGCAGTTCTTC
few	TRBV9	TRBJ2-7	NA	CASSSLVSNEQYF	TGTGCCAGCAGCTCCTTAGTCAGCAACGAGCAGTACTTC
many	TRBV5-1	TRBJ1-4	TRBD1	CASSWDSDEKLFF	TGCGCCAGCAGCTGGGACAGCGATGAAAAACTGTTTTTT
NA	TRBV19	TRBJ2-2	NA	CASTTGVFAGELFF	TGTGCCAGTACAACTGGAGTGTTCGCCGGGGAGCTGTTTTTT
few	TRBV3-1	TRBJ2-7	TRBD1	CASSQSRTGLNEQYF	TGTGCCAGCAGCCAATCACGGACAGGGCTCAACGAGCAGTACTTC
NA	TRBV20-1	TRBJ2-3	TRBD2	CSASVASGVSDTQYF	TGCAGTGCTAGTGTCGCTAGCGGGGTGTCAGATACGCAGTATTTT
NA	TRBV18	TRBJ1-1	NA	CASSPRNGRQNTEAFF	TGTGCCAGCTCACCGAGGAACGGACGGCAGAACACTGAAGCTTTCTTT
NA	TRBV7-9	TRBJ2-3	NA	CASSLVQGITDTQYF	TGTGCCAGCAGCTTAGTCCAGGGGATCACAGATACGCAGTATTTT
many	TRBV20-1	TRBJ1-5	NA	CSALDSLSNQPQHF	TGCAGTGCTTTGGACAGTCTTAGCAATCAGCCCCAGCATTTT
NA	TRBV11-2	TRBJ2-3	NA	CASSLENREVDTQYF	TGTGCCAGCAGCTTAGAAAACAGGGAAGTGGATACGCAGTATTTT
many	TRBV3-1	TRBJ2-5	NA	CASSQVTQETQYF	TGTGCCAGCAGCCAAGTCACCCAAGAGACCCAGTACTTC